These T cell receptor beta chains were read from a single sample in a study of response to subunit inactivated influenza vaccine. TCRdb recomputed calls from the RT-PCR reads with MiXCR, one row per CDR3 protein. The sample holds a few hundred thousand distinct CDR3 sequences, around 15% seen once. The specimen was PBMCs from blood, collected about 13 days after vaccination. Receptor source: a middle-aged man who received an inactivated influenza vaccine. The CDR3 runs from the conserved cysteine through the conserved F or W. D genes are given only for firm matches. Not every row has a clone size; where given, it reads once, few, many or a size class.

D: TRBD1; J: TRBJ2-7; length: 15; V: TRBV7-9; size: NA; CDR3: CASSPGTGKLYEQYF; DNA: TGTGCCAGCAGCCCAGGGACAGGGAAACTCTACGAGCAGTACTTC
D: NA; J: TRBJ2-2; length: 16; V: TRBV9; size: few; CDR3: CASSPRGAMNTGELFF; DNA: TGTGCCAGCAGCCCTCGGGGAGCAATGAACACCGGGGAGCTGTTTTTT
D: NA; J: TRBJ2-3; length: 14; V: TRBV27; size: NA; CDR3: CASSFYQGTDTQYF; DNA: TGTGCCAGCAGTTTTTATCAAGGCACAGATACGCAGTATTTT
D: NA; J: TRBJ2-5; length: 15; V: TRBV7-6; size: few; CDR3: CASSLGGDRQETQYF; DNA: TGTGCCAGCAGCTTAGGGGGGGACCGGCAAGAGACCCAGTACTTC
D: NA; J: TRBJ1-1; length: 15; V: TRBV15; size: few; CDR3: CATSSKGYGLTEAFF; DNA: TGTGCCACCAGCAGTAAGGGTTACGGATTGACTGAAGCTTTCTTT
D: TRBD2; J: TRBJ2-3; length: 19; V: TRBV4-2; size: NA; CDR3: CASSQDLRASGGYTDTQYF; DNA: TGTGCCAGCAGCCAAGATCTCCGTGCTAGCGGGGGCTACACAGATACGCAGTATTTT
D: NA; J: TRBJ2-5; length: 14; V: TRBV4-3; size: NA; CDR3: CASSQDPGMKTQYF; DNA: TGCGCCAGCAGCCAAGACCCAGGGATGAAGACCCAGTACTTC
D: NA; J: TRBJ1-6; length: 14; V: TRBV5-4; size: many; CDR3: CASSFGREGSPLHF; DNA: TGTGCCAGCAGCTTTGGCAGGGAGGGGTCACCCCTCCACTTT
D: NA; J: TRBJ1-2; length: 10; V: TRBV29-1; size: few; CDR3: CSVKSYGYTF; DNA: TGCAGCGTTAAATCGTATGGCTACACCTTC
D: TRBD2; J: TRBJ2-7; length: 16; V: TRBV30; size: few; CDR3: CAWAVGLAGSSYEQYF; DNA: TGTGCCTGGGCCGTGGGACTAGCGGGAAGCTCCTACGAGCAGTACTTC
D: TRBD2; J: TRBJ2-3; length: 14; V: TRBV6-1; size: few; CDR3: CASFRDYSTDTQYF; DNA: TGTGCCAGTTTCCGGGACTACAGCACAGATACGCAGTATTTT
D: NA; J: TRBJ2-1; length: 14; V: TRBV12-3/TRBV12-4; size: few; CDR3: CASSSQVGVNEQFF; DNA: TGTGCCAGCAGTTCCCAGGTAGGGGTCAATGAGCAGTTCTTC
D: TRBD1; J: TRBJ2-1; length: 20; V: TRBV12-3/TRBV12-4; size: few; CDR3: CASSLEGQGGFLSSYNEQFF; DNA: TGTGCCAGCAGTTTAGAGGGACAGGGGGGATTTTTGAGCTCCTACAATGAGCAGTTCTTC
D: NA; J: TRBJ2-1; length: 11; V: TRBV5-1; size: many; CDR3: CASGSGNEQFF; DNA: TGCGCCAGCGGCTCGGGAAATGAGCAGTTCTTC
D: NA; J: TRBJ2-4; length: 13; V: TRBV5-1; size: few; CDR3: CASNEWGGDIQYF; DNA: TGCGCCAGCAATGAGTGGGGTGGAGACATTCAGTACTTC
D: TRBD1; J: TRBJ1-2; length: 15; V: TRBV18; size: few; CDR3: CASSPDDRGGYGYTF; DNA: TGTGCCAGCTCGCCCGACGACAGGGGCGGGTATGGCTACACCTTC
D: TRBD2; J: TRBJ2-3; length: 16; V: TRBV20-1; size: many; CDR3: CSARDAIAGGADTQYF; DNA: TGCAGTGCTAGAGATGCGATAGCGGGAGGTGCAGATACGCAGTATTTT
D: NA; J: TRBJ1-1; length: 14; V: TRBV5-1; size: few; CDR3: CASSDQGPNTEAFF; DNA: TGCGCCAGCAGCGACCAGGGTCCGAACACTGAAGCTTTCTTT
D: TRBD1; J: TRBJ1-2; length: 15; V: TRBV10-3; size: few; CDR3: CAISGSRGTGDGYTF; DNA: TGTGCCATCAGTGGATCTAGAGGGACAGGGGATGGCTACACCTTC
D: TRBD2; J: TRBJ2-5; length: 18; V: TRBV10-2; size: few; CDR3: CASSEVVAGEPYRETQYF; DNA: TGCGCCAGCAGTGAGGTCGTAGCGGGGGAACCTTACCGAGAGACCCAGTACTTC
D: NA; J: TRBJ2-1; length: 15; V: TRBV3-1; size: NA; CDR3: CASTLGAGVPNEQFF; DNA: TGTGCCAGCACCCTGGGGGCGGGAGTCCCTAATGAGCAGTTCTTC
D: TRBD2; J: TRBJ2-1; length: 15; V: TRBV3-1; size: NA; CDR3: CASSQRTSTASEQFF; DNA: TGTGCCAGCAGCCAAAGGACTAGTACTGCGTCGGAGCAGTTCTTC
D: NA; J: TRBJ1-2; length: 13; V: TRBV6-2/TRBV6-3; size: many; CDR3: CASTPRMVYGYTF; DNA: TGTGCCAGCACCCCCCGGATGGTTTATGGCTACACCTTC
D: TRBD2; J: TRBJ2-1; length: 14; V: TRBV20-1; size: NA; CDR3: CSAPGLAGGNEQFF; DNA: TGCAGTGCCCCCGGACTAGCGGGAGGGAATGAGCAGTTCTTC
D: TRBD2; J: TRBJ2-1; length: 15; V: TRBV6-2/TRBV6-3; size: few; CDR3: CASHLTSGRYNEQFF; DNA: TGTGCCAGCCACCTTACTAGCGGGAGGTACAATGAGCAGTTCTTC
D: NA; J: TRBJ2-3; length: 14; V: TRBV12-3/TRBV12-4; size: few; CDR3: CASRMLTGTDTQYF; DNA: TGTGCCAGCAGGATGCTAACAGGGACAGATACGCAGTATTTT
D: NA; J: TRBJ1-4; length: 12; V: TRBV2; size: few; CDR3: CASSEAGVELFF; DNA: TGTGCCAGCAGTGAAGCCGGGGTTGAGCTGTTTTTT
D: TRBD2; J: TRBJ2-1; length: 14; V: TRBV20-1; size: NA; CDR3: CSATRTSGRSEQFF; DNA: TGCAGTGCCACTCGGACTAGCGGGAGAAGTGAGCAGTTCTTC
D: NA; J: TRBJ2-5; length: 15; V: TRBV7-9; size: NA; CDR3: CASSLGRTPLETQYF; DNA: TGTGCCAGCAGCTTAGGAAGGACACCCCTGGAGACCCAGTACTTC
D: TRBD2; J: TRBJ2-3; length: 15; V: TRBV11-1; size: many; CDR3: CASSFRLAGTDTQYF; DNA: TGTGCCAGCAGCTTCCGACTAGCGGGGACAGATACGCAGTATTTT
D: TRBD1; J: TRBJ1-5; length: 14; V: TRBV28; size: NA; CDR3: CASSWGQGVQPQHF; DNA: TGTGCCAGCAGTTGGGGACAGGGCGTTCAGCCCCAGCATTTT
D: NA; J: TRBJ2-4; length: 16; V: TRBV12-3/TRBV12-4; size: many; CDR3: CASSLEGILAKNIQYF; DNA: TGTGCCAGCAGTTTAGAGGGGATTCTGGCCAAAAACATTCAGTACTTC
D: NA; J: TRBJ2-1; length: 15; V: TRBV5-1; size: NA; CDR3: CASSFENRAENEQFF; DNA: TGCGCCAGCAGCTTTGAGAACCGGGCGGAAAATGAGCAGTTCTTC
D: NA; J: TRBJ2-3; length: 15; V: TRBV15; size: NA; CDR3: CATSSGQRRGDTQYF; DNA: TGTGCCACCAGCTCTGGACAGCGGCGGGGAGATACGCAGTATTTT
D: NA; J: TRBJ1-5; length: 14; V: TRBV2; size: few; CDR3: CASSRRQQNQPQHF; DNA: TGTGCCAGCAGCCGACGACAGCAGAATCAGCCCCAGCATTTT
D: NA; J: TRBJ1-5; length: 12; V: TRBV9; size: NA; CDR3: CASSGDNQPQHF; DNA: TGTGCCAGCAGCGGAGACAATCAGCCCCAGCATTTT
D: NA; J: TRBJ2-1; length: 16; V: TRBV24-1; size: NA; CDR3: CATSEDGLPSYNEQFF; DNA: TGTGCCACCAGCGAAGACGGACTACCAAGCTACAATGAGCAGTTCTTC
D: NA; J: TRBJ1-1; length: 14; V: TRBV5-1; size: NA; CDR3: CASSSVGGNTEAFF; DNA: TGCGCCAGCAGCTCGGTGGGAGGGAACACTGAAGCTTTCTTT
D: NA; J: TRBJ1-2; length: 15; V: TRBV14; size: NA; CDR3: CASSLGQRSNYGYTF; DNA: TGTGCCAGCAGCCTCGGACAGCGATCTAACTATGGCTACACCTTC
D: NA; J: TRBJ2-7; length: 12; V: TRBV7-2; size: NA; CDR3: CASSFYGDEQYF; DNA: TGTGCCAGCAGCTTTTACGGGGACGAGCAGTACTTC
D: NA; J: TRBJ1-1; length: 13; V: TRBV7-2; size: few; CDR3: CASSPQGHTEAFF; DNA: TGTGCCAGCAGCCCACAGGGCCACACTGAAGCTTTCTTT
D: NA; J: TRBJ2-1; length: 11; V: TRBV12-3/TRBV12-4; size: NA; CDR3: CASIGQREQFF; DNA: TGTGCCAGTATCGGGCAACGTGAGCAGTTCTTC
D: TRBD2; J: TRBJ2-3; length: 18; V: TRBV12-3/TRBV12-4; size: few; CDR3: CASSLGTSGGVSTDTQYF; DNA: TGTGCCAGCAGTTTAGGGACTAGCGGGGGGGTAAGCACAGATACGCAGTATTTT
D: TRBD2; J: TRBJ2-3; length: 16; V: TRBV5-1; size: NA; CDR3: CASSRGGLGGTDTQYF; DNA: TGCGCCAGCAGCCGCGGGGGACTAGGGGGTACAGATACGCAGTATTTT
D: NA; J: TRBJ2-7; length: 14; V: TRBV7-2; size: NA; CDR3: CASSLDRVSFEQYF; DNA: TGTGCCAGCAGCTTAGACAGAGTCTCCTTCGAGCAGTACTTC
D: TRBD2; J: TRBJ2-5; length: 14; V: TRBV20-1; size: few; CDR3: CSALLAGGVQTQYF; DNA: TGCAGTGCCTTACTAGCGGGGGGCGTACAGACCCAGTACTTC
D: TRBD2; J: TRBJ2-1; length: 12; V: TRBV3-1; size: NA; CDR3: CASSQPGLELFF; DNA: TGTGCCAGCAGCCAACCGGGACTAGAACTATTCTTC
D: TRBD1; J: TRBJ2-5; length: 16; V: TRBV7-6; size: NA; CDR3: CASRSLGTGTGETQYF; DNA: TGTGCCAGTCGTTCATTAGGGACAGGGACGGGAGAGACCCAGTACTTC
D: NA; J: TRBJ2-1; length: 16; V: TRBV6-2/TRBV6-3; size: NA; CDR3: CASTRDRVSTYNEQFF; DNA: TGTGCCAGCACAAGAGACCGCGTTTCAACCTACAATGAGCAGTTCTTC